This TCR beta chain was profiled in a study of radiotherapy plus CTLA-4 blockade in lung cancer. Study-level background: Patients showed objective responses in about 20% of cases, and disease control was achieved by approximately 30%. Overall study results and limits: Interferon-beta and early blood T cell clone dynamics reportedly predicted response best.

Method: immunoSEQ multiplex PCR; TCRdb's copy keeps in-frame clones and lacks some. The data contain approximately 80,000 clones, approximately 80% of them singletons. As concerns this clone: Its antigen remains unidentified.

CDR1 and CDR2 from the germline V gene are SGHRS and YFSETQ. Unmatched junction bases numbered 5, after V lost 4 bases and J lost 2 bases. The length of the CDR3 is 14 residues. This clonotype originated in a human donor with non-small cell lung cancer who had stable disease on radiotherapy plus ipilimumab. This chain links TRBV5-1 with TRBJ2-5; 7 bases line up with TRBD2. The sequencing here drew on peripheral blood, taken from a patient treated with radiotherapy plus ipilimumab. DNA of the CDR3: TGCGCCAGCAGCCCAGGACTAGGGCAAGAGACCCAGTACTTC. Protein product: CASSPGLGQETQYF.